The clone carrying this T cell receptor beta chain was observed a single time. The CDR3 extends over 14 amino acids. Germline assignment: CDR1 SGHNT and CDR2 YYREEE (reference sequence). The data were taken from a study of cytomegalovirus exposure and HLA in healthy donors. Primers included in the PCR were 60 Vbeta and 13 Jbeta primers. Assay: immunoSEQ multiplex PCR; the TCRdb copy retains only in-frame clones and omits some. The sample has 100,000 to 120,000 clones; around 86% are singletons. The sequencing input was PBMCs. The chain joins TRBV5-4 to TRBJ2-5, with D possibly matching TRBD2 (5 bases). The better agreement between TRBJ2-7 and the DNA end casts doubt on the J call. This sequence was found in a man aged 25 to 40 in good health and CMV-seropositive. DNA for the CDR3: TGTGCCAGCAGCCCCCCTACTAGTTCCTACGAGCAGTACTTC. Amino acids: CASSPPTSSYEQYF.